A single T cell receptor (beta chain) is shown here with its context. The naive CD8 population came from CD45RO-negative cells selected for CCR7, without terminally differentiated effector memory CD45RA+ cells. The source of the sample is a study of shared clonotypes between healthy human individuals. Clones were read by immunoSEQ multiplex PCR, and TCRdb kept only the in-frame ones, dropping some. This sample yields about 2 million clones, of which about 95% are seen a single time; 1.2% belongs to the top ten. The source is a man between 18 and 35 years old in good health. The sample comprised naive CD8+ T cells sorted from blood.

CDR3 residues: CASSPNTGSTDTQYF. The CDR3 DNA follows: TGTGCCAGCAGTCCCAACACTGGGAGCACAGATACGCAGTATTTT. The rearrangement uses TRBV27 and TRBJ2-3; D ambiguous. The CDR3 has 15 amino acids. The V end was cut by 5 bases, the J end by 0 bases, with 12 bases between. CDR1 is MNHEY and CDR2 is SMNVEV in the germline V gene (reference sequence).